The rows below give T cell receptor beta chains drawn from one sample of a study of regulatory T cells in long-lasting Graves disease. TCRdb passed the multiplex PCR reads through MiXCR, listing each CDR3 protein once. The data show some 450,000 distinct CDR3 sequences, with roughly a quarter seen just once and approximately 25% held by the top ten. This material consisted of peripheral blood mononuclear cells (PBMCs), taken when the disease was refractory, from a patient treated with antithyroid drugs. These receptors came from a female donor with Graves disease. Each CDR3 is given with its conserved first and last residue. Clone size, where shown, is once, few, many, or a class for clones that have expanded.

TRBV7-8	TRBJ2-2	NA	CASSLAPGLAGGMNTGELFF
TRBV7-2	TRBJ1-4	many	CASSRRGDEKLFF
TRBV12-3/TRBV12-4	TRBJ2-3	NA	CAITWQNEDTQYF
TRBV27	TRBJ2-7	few	CASGAGPYEQYF
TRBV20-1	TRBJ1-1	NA	CSARDLGRGRTEAFF
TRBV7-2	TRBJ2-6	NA	CARSVGGANVLTF
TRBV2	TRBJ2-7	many	CASWEETGRYEQYF
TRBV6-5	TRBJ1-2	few	CASSYWGTRARGAGYTF
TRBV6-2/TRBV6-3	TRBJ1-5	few	CASSRTGGAGQPQHF
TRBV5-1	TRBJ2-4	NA	CASSLAREVNYTPNIQYF
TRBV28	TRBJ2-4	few	CASSTRQGFRNIQYF
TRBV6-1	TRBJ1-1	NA	CASILSLGAFF
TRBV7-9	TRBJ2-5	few	CASSLAVLGSGGPQETQYF
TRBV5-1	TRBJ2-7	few	CASSLEIGAYEQYF
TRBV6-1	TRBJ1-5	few	CASSAGTNSNQPQHF
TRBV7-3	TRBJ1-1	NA	CASSLTGMGTEAFF
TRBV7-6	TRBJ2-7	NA	CASSLGAGADEQYF
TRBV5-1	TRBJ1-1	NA	CASSLSPGQGNTEAFF
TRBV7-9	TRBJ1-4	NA	CASSWDPSGEKLFF
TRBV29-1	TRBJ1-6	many	CSVADREFSPLHF
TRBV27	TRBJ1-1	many	CATFAGRGRMNTEAFF
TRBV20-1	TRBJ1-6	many	CSARPGGGNSPLHF
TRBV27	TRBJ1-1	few	CASSPLGGTEAFF
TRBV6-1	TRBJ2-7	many	CASILGQGMSEQYF
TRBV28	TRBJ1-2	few	CASSLGTGGLYGYTF
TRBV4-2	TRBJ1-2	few	CASSQEIDYGYTF
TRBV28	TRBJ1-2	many	CASSSTGKGYTF
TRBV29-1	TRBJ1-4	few	CSVEADGYEKLFF
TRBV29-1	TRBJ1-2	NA	CSVEDFWGTEANYGHTF
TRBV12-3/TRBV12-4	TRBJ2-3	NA	CASSLGTAATDTQYF
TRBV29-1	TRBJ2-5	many	CSSRLAGEKETQYF
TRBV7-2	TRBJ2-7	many	CASSLGEEQYF
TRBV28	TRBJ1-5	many	CASSLFGIFNQPQHF
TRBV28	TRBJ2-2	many	CASSLVSGSSTGELFF
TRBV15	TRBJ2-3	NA	CATSRREGGTDTQYF
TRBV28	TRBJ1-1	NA	CASSGLPQNTEAFF
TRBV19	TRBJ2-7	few	CASSNSGSRYEQYF
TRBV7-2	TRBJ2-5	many	CASSLRAAAGMMDQYF
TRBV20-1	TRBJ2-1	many	CSATWDRGNEQFF
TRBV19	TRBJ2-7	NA	CASSMGQGGKVNEQYF
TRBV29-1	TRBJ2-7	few	CSVAGHRYEQYF
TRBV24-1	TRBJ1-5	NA	CATGRGNQPQHF
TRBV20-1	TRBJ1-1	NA	CSASQNIQGAAFF
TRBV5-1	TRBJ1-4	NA	CASSLRDSSFDEKLFF
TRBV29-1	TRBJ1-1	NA	CRARTGWMNTEAFF
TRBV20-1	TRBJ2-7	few	CSARSSSGTSLHEQYF
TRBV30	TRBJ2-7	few	CAWSVSLYEQYF
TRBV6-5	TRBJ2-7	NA	CASTYSGTASYEQYF
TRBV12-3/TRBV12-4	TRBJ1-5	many	CASSLGQSQHF
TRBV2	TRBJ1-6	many	CASSRDSPLHF
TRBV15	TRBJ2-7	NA	CATSRSRGARGSYEQYF
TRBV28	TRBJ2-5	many	CASSLVGRFATQYF
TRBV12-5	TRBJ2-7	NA	CASGSGENYEQYF
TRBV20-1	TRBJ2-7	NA	CSATWSYEQYF
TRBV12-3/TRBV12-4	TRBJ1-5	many	CASTSGRQGAQPQHF
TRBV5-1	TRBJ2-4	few	CASSLTGWGALAKNIQYF
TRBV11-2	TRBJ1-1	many	CASSLAKGAFF
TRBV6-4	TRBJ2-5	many	CARTLGTNKETQYF
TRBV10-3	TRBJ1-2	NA	CATTVGRGSGYTF